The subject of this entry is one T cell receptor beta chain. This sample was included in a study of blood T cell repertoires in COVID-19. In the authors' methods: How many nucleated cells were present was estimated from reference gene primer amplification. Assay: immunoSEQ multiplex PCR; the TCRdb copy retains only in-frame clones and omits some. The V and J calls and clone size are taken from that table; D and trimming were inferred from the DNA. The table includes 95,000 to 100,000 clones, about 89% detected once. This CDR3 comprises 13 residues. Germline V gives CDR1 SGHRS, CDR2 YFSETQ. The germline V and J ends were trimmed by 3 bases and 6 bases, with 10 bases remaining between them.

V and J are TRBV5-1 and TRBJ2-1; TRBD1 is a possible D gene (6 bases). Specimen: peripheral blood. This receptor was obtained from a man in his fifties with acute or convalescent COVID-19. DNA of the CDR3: TGCGCCAGCAGCTCCGGACAGAGCAATGAGCAGTTCTTC. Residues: CASSSGQSNEQFF.